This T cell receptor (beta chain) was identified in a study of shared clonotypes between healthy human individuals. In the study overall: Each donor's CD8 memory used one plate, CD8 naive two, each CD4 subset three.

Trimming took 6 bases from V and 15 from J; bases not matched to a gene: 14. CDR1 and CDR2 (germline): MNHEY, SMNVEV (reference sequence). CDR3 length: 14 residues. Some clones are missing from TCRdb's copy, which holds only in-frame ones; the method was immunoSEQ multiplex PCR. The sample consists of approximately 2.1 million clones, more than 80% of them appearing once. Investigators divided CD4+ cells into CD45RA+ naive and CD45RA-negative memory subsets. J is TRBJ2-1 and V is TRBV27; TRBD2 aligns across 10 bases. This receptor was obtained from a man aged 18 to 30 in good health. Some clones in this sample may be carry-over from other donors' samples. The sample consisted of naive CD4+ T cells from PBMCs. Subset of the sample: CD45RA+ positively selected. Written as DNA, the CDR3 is TGTGCCAGCAGAGTTTGGGCTAGCGGGGGCAGTATGTTCTTC. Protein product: CASRVWASGGSMFF.